This paragraph covers one T cell receptor beta chain sequence. Which antigen it targets is not known. No much larger clone is present one base from it, and per-base qualities are unavailable. The time point label here, explained by the study, means: pretreatment peripheral blood. A cohort of 25 to 30 patients with locally advanced or metastatic urothelial carcinoma, treated at Memorial Sloan Kettering on a trial protocol, was included. Peripheral blood mononuclear cells were collected pretreatment and during treatment, with between 1 and 8 total time points per patient. The Qiagen DNeasy Blood extraction kit was used to purify genomic DNA from total PBMCs and from tumor samples. Collected pretreatment and during treatment, PBMCs were isolated and stored as previously described. This sample stems from a study of PD-L1 blockade in urothelial cancer (dated by TCRdb to the late 2010s). Describing the broader study: All patients started therapy in the mid-2010s and received atezolizumab 1,200 mg intravenously every 3 weeks. The study, an exploratory multi-omic analysis, examined somatic, immune and clinical correlates of response to PD-L1 blockade with atezolizumab in urothelial cancer. Patients had an ECOG performance status of 0 or 1 and had received between 0 and 3 prior chemotherapy regimens. In the same patients who had TCR sequencing, pretreatment tumors also underwent whole exome sequencing and RNA sequencing. Some 29 patients had pretreatment blood TCR-seq, roughly 24 had at least one posttreatment blood collection, and roughly 24 had tumor TCR-seq. Blood samples were analyzed at two time points: 3 weeks after treatment start (second dose) and 6 weeks after treatment start. Blood samples yielded a median of around 150,000 T cells and around 83,000 unique TCRs, with median clonality 0.080. About 90% of the 29 patients were males with bladder-origin urothelial cancer, and 18 of 29 reported a prior smoking history. Durable clinical benefit was achieved by nine patients and was not achieved by 20 patients. Durable clinical benefit was defined as progression-free survival longer than 6 months, and TCR features were also tested against progression-free and overall survival. Pretreatment tumor samples, along with matched peripheral blood collected serially before and after atezolizumab treatment, underwent TCR sequencing.

Synthetic TCR analog templates were spiked into each PCR so that absolute template abundance could be estimated from read counts. TCRbeta CDR3 regions were amplified from genomic DNA with bias-controlled V and J gene primers using the immunoSEQ assay. Sequencing of rearranged TCRbeta segments was performed at approximately 20X coverage. The paper's processing steps were these. Sequencing errors were corrected by clustering and CDR3s were annotated against IMGT to assign V, D and J genes. Downstream analyses used only productive TCRbeta rearrangements and left out out-of-frame or stop-codon sequences. To compute clonality, Shannon entropy was normalized by the log of the number of unique productive sequences and then subtracted from one. Clones differing between time points or between blood and tumor were identified by Fisher's exact test with Benjamini-Hochberg correction at adjusted p below 0.01. TCRdb obtained this table from immuneACCESS and retained in-frame rearrangements with V and J assigned. These tables miss some clones; where compared with another copy, unresolved V genes account for less than half of the shortfall, and the remainder is unexplained. The D gene and trimming were derived from the DNA, and the V and J assignments and clone size from that table. The sample data list 40,000 or so clones, and roughly nine tenths of these were observed just once. The leading ten clones occupy around 11% of the sample.

Points the paper makes about the study in general: Small sample size (n ≈ 27) and many exploratory analyses mean the results are intended to be hypothesis-generating. At 3 weeks after the start of treatment, tumor-associated TCR clones in peripheral blood had expanded more in patients with durable benefit (n of about 21, p = 0.022). Improved progression-free and overall survival was found to be associated with pretreatment peripheral blood TCR clonality below the median.

CDR1 SGHAT and CDR2 FQNNGV are derived from the germline V gene. The CDR3 starts with the cysteine, ends with the phenylalanine, and has 15 residues. Here the CDR3 DNA is all that survives: 45 bases in frame from base 1. V is cut back by 4 bases and J by 5 bases, with 10 bases in the junction unmatched. The V and J segments used are TRBV11-2 and TRBJ2-5, with 7 middle bases fitting TRBD2. The clonotype originates from a woman aged 55-69 years with urothelial cancer. Sequenced material: PBMCs, taken around atezolizumab (anti-PD-L1) treatment. The bases are TGTGCCAGCAGCTCCATGGCGGGGCGGGGGGAGACCCAGTACTTC. This yields the protein CASSSMAGRGETQYF.